This is a list of T cell receptor beta chains from one sample in a study of cytomegalovirus exposure and HLA in healthy donors. Sequenced by immunoSEQ multiplex PCR; TCRdb stores in-frame clones only, minus some. The table has more than 90,000 clones, approximately 71% seen once. Sequenced sample: PBMCs. The receptors derive from a female donor in good health and CMV-seronegative. Both conserved end residues are part of each CDR3. D genes are given only for firm matches. Not every row has a clone size; where given, it reads once, few, many or a size class.

>TRBD1|TRBV6-5|TRBJ1-2|NA
CAIWTGRGYTF
TGTGCCATCTGGACAGGGAGAGGCTACACCTTC
>TRBD1|TRBV7-9|TRBJ2-2|NA
CASSQGQGLFF
TGTGCCAGCAGCCAGGGACAGGGGCTGTTTTTT
>TRBD2|TRBV7-3|TRBJ2-7|NA
CASSLRGGGATYEQYF
TGTGCCAGCAGCTTAAGGGGCGGGGGGGCTACCTACGAGCAGTACTTC
>NA|TRBV6-4|TRBJ2-3|NA
CASSDTVGGTDTQYF
TGTGCCAGCAGTGACACGGTAGGGGGCACAGATACGCAGTATTTT
>TRBD1|TRBV2|TRBJ1-5|NA
CASSIPGQGAQPQHF
TGTGCCAGCAGTATACCGGGACAGGGGGCCCAGCCCCAGCATTTT
>NA|TRBV29-1|TRBJ2-5|NA
CSSGRDMQETQYF
TGCAGCTCTGGCCGGGACATGCAAGAGACCCAGTACTTC
>TRBD1|TRBV2|TRBJ1-5|once
CASTKQGNRSNQPQHF
TGTGCCAGCACGAAACAGGGGAACCGTAGCAATCAGCCCCAGCATTTT
>NA|TRBV30|TRBJ1-2|NA
CAASVRVGYTF
TGTGCCGCGAGTGTCAGGGTTGGCTACACCTTC
>TRBD1|TRBV29-1|TRBJ2-2|NA
CSALPGGPNTGELFF
TGCAGCGCCCTACCAGGGGGCCCGAACACCGGGGAGCTGTTTTTT
>NA|TRBV30|TRBJ1-6|NA
CAWTSWGQNSPLHF
TGTGCCTGGACCTCTTGGGGGCAGAATTCACCCCTCCACTTT
>NA|TRBV4-1|TRBJ1-1|few
CASSPDYGASNTEAFF
TGCGCCAGCAGCCCAGATTATGGGGCCTCGAACACTGAAGCTTTCTTT
>TRBD1|TRBV18|TRBJ1-1|NA
CASSLGQPPNTEAFF
TGTGCCAGCTCACTGGGACAGCCGCCCAACACTGAAGCTTTCTTT
>NA|TRBV27|TRBJ1-4|NA
CASSSEKKLFF
TGTGCCAGCAGTTCTGAGAAAAAACTGTTTTTT
>NA|TRBV5-4|TRBJ2-3|NA
CASSSGGQNTQYF
TGTGCCAGCAGCTCCGGAGGGCAGAATACGCAGTATTTT
>NA|TRBV6-1|TRBJ1-4|NA
CASSDLLRLDEKLFF
TGTGCCAGCAGTGACCTTCTACGGTTGGATGAAAAACTGTTTTTT
>TRBD1|TRBV2|TRBJ2-7|NA
CASKVGDRGVQYF
TGTGCCAGCAAAGTCGGGGACAGGGGTGTGCAGTACTTC
>TRBD1|TRBV7-3|TRBJ2-7|many
CASSITGGEYEQYF
TGTGCCAGCAGCATTACAGGGGGAGAGTACGAGCAGTACTTC